The clone carrying this T cell receptor (beta chain) was seen a few times. Patients at the Seattle site were enrolled during active infection and followed longitudinally. The sample originates from a study of blood T cell repertoires in COVID-19. At the level of the study: Sites across the United States, Italy and Spain contributed samples from acute and convalescent COVID-19. T cells, B-cell-depleted T cells, or PBMCs supplied cDNA or gDNA.

CDR1 is LGHDT and CDR2 is YNNKEL in the germline V gene (reference sequence). The ends lost 9 bases at V and 12 bases at J; junction bases unmatched: 18. CDR3 size: 16 residues. The authors' processing: Using reference gene primer amplification, nucleated cell counts were estimated. Produced via immunoSEQ multiplex PCR; TCRdb's table is partial and in-frame only. V, J and clone size derive from that table, while D and trimming were established from the DNA sequence. The sample has hundreds of thousands of clones; around 87% are singletons. The sequenced material came from peripheral blood. This TCR was sampled from a woman in her 50s with COVID-19, enrolled during active disease. The chain carries TRBV3-1 (or the pseudogene TRBV3-2) and TRBJ2-6; TRBD1 aligns across 9 bases. CDR3 bases: TGTGCCAGTAGGGCTACCATATACAGGGGGCGGAGCGTCCTGACTTTC. It yields the protein CASRATIYRGRSVLTF.